These 21 T cell receptor beta chains share one sample of origin, sequenced in a study of T-cell memory formation after mild COVID-19. TCRdb passed the 5' RACE reads through MiXCR, listing each CDR3 protein once. The profile shows 450,000 to 700,000 distinct CDR3 sequences, more than 15% of them singletons. Sequencing used PBMCs or a T cell subset sorted from them (not recorded which). These receptor sequences come from an adult woman who had mild COVID-19 (a few samples of this study predate the infection). Cell type and time point are not known.

V gene TRBV6-1 combines with J gene TRBJ1-3; no definite D call. Trimming cost V 9 bases and J 4 bases, with 13 bases left between them. This CDR3 has 13 residues. CDR1 and CDR2 from the germline V gene are MNHNS and SASEGT. The CDR3 here is CASWESIGNTIYF. CDR3 in DNA: TGTGCCAGTTGGGAGAGTATAGGAAACACCATATATTTT.

The genes are TRBV7-9 and TRBJ2-7; 10 positions agree with TRBD2. The CDR3 runs to 19 residues. From germline, CDR1 is SEHNR and CDR2 FQNEAQ (reference sequence). V lost 4 bases and J lost 0; bases outside the gene matches: 15. In DNA, the CDR3 is TGTGCCAGCAGCTCCAGCCTAGCGGGGGCCTTTTGGAGCTCCTACGAGCAGTACTTC. Its translation is CASSSSLAGAFWSSYEQYF.

This clonotype was counted a few times. The chain employs TRBV27 and TRBJ1-6; 9 nucleotides agree with TRBD1. The CDR3 has 15 residues. Germline loops: CDR1 MNHEY, CDR2 SMNVEV (reference sequence). The V segment lost 0 bases and the J segment 11 bases; nucleotides outside the gene matches: 5. This CDR3 is CASSLSRTGAAPLHF. CDR3 nucleotide sequence: TGTGCCAGCAGTTTATCTCGGACAGGGGCCGCACCCCTCCACTTT.

The chain combines TRBV3-1 with TRBJ2-7; D not certain. Trimming pared 4 bases from V and 3 bases from J, leaving 16 bases between. The CDR3 totals 15 residues. The germline V gene encodes CDR1 LGHDT and CDR2 YNNKEL (reference sequence). The CDR3 DNA follows: TGTGCCAGCAGCCTGAAGACCGGGCTCTACTACGAGCAGTACTTC. Translated, it gives CASSLKTGLYYEQYF.

The chain is built from TRBV5-8 and TRBJ2-1; the D gene is possibly TRBD2 (6 bases). The V end was cut by 2 bases, the J end by 3 bases, with 9 bases between. This CDR3 contains 14 residues. In germline, CDR1 is SGHTS, CDR2 YDEGEE. In nucleotides, the CDR3 is TGTGCCAGCAGCTTTCTAGCGAGCTACAATGAGCAGTTCTTC. Protein: CASSFLASYNEQFF.

The rearrangement joins TRBV7-3 to TRBJ2-5, with 8 bases matching TRBD1. Germline lookup yields CDR1 SGHTA and CDR2 FQGTGA. Trimming removed 5 bases from V and 3 bases from J; junction bases left unmatched: 8. This CDR3 has 15 residues. The CDR3 coding sequence is TGTGCCAGCAGCGTAGACAGGGGCGGTGAAGAGACCCAGTACTTC. It is translated as CASSVDRGGEETQYF.

This clonotype was seen a handful of times. The V gene is TRBV6-1, the J gene TRBJ2-7; 10 nucleotides align to TRBD2. The CDR3 is 16 amino acids. CDR1 is MNHNS and CDR2 is SASEGT in the germline V gene. Losses at the gene ends were 0 bases for V and 6 bases for J; bases not matched to a gene: 8. The CDR3 bases are TGTGCCAGCAGTGAAGCATACCTAGCGGGAGTTTCCGAGCAGTACTTC. This gives the protein CASSEAYLAGVSEQYF.

This clonotype was detected ten times or more. The chain combines TRBV29-1 with TRBJ2-7; 9 bases fit TRBD2. This CDR3 is 15 amino acids long. Germline CDR1 is SQVTM and CDR2 is ANQGSEA. Trimming took 4 bases from V and 3 from J; bases not matched to a gene: 10. CDR3 region: CSVGRGGPAGYEQYF. The CDR3 DNA reads as TGCAGCGTTGGGCGGGGGGGGCCGGCCGGCTACGAGCAGTACTTC.

The rearrangement uses TRBV7-2 and TRBJ2-2; TRBD1 aligns across 7 bases. Germline assignment: CDR1 SGHTA and CDR2 FQGNSA. The CDR3 spans 15 residues. The V and J ends lost 5 bases and 1 base, in that order; junction bases with no gene match: 4. CDR3 DNA sequence: TGTGCCAGCAGCGAACAGGGGTTGAACACCGGGGAGCTGTTTTTT. Its protein is CASSEQGLNTGELFF.

The gene calls are TRBV7-9 and TRBJ2-1; either TRBD1 or TRBD2 may fit D (6 bases each). Looked up from germline, CDR1 is SEHNR and CDR2 is FQNEAQ (reference sequence). The V and J ends lost 5 bases and 3 bases respectively, with 14 bases between them. This CDR3 region has 15 residues. The CDR3 region is CASSGGGPHYNEQFF. DNA of the CDR3: TGTGCCAGCAGCGGAGGGGGGCCTCACTACAATGAGCAGTTCTTC.

In its sample, this clonotype was seen a few times. This chain links TRBV20-1 with TRBJ2-1; no clear D. The CDR3 consists of 13 residues. The germline V and J ends were trimmed by 3 bases and 5 bases, with 11 bases remaining between them. CDR1 is DFQATT and CDR2 is SNEGSKA in the germline V gene (reference sequence). For the CDR3, the DNA is TGCAGTGCTAGCCGCGAGCCGGACAATGAGCAGTTCTTC. Translation: CSASREPDNEQFF.

V and J are TRBV20-1 and TRBJ1-4, with 10 bases that match TRBD1. The CDR3 is 12 residues long. Looked up from germline, CDR1 is DFQATT and CDR2 is SNEGSKA (reference sequence). With V trimmed by 5 bases and J by 14 bases, 8 bases remained unmatched. CDR3 sequence (DNA): TGCAGTGCTGGGAGGACAGGGGGTAAGCTGTTTTTT. Translation: CSAGRTGGKLFF.

This clonotype showed up just a few times. The rearrangement links TRBV5-1 to TRBJ2-1; 9 bases are a match to TRBD2. V lost 4 bases, J lost 6 bases, and 8 bases stayed unmatched. Germline assignment: CDR1 SGHRS and CDR2 YFSETQ. The CDR3 is made up of 15 amino acids. The CDR3 nucleotides are TGCGCCAGCAGCGCTGGACTAGCGTCACTCAATGAGCAGTTCTTC. It translates to CASSAGLASLNEQFF.

This clonotype has at least ten counts. This chain joins TRBV5-1 and TRBJ2-1; no firm D call. The CDR3 is 13 residues long. Trimming removed 0 bases at V and 3 bases at J, with 4 bases between. Germline assignment: CDR1 SGHRS and CDR2 YFSETQ. The CDR3 region has the DNA TGCGCCAGCAGCTTGGGTTACTACAATGAGCAGTTCTTC. Protein product: CASSLGYYNEQFF.

This clonotype was counted only a few times. V usage is TRBV6-6 and J usage is TRBJ2-1, with 7 bases aligning to TRBD1. In germline, CDR1 is MNHNY, CDR2 SVGAGI (reference sequence). This CDR3 is 13 amino acids long. J gave up 8 bases and V 2 bases, and 3 bases lay outside the gene matches. The CDR3 DNA follows: TGTGCCAGCAGTTACGACAGGGTGGATGAGCAGTTCTTC. Translated, it gives CASSYDRVDEQFF.

This clonotype was found a few times. The V and J genes are TRBV7-9 and TRBJ2-3; no clear D. In germline, CDR1 is SEHNR, CDR2 FQNEAQ (reference sequence). The CDR3 totals 15 residues. V dropped 2 bases and J dropped 0 bases, with 9 bases sitting between them. CDR3 amino acids: CASSLRETSTDTQYF. The CDR3 DNA reads as TGTGCCAGCAGCTTAAGGGAAACTAGCACAGATACGCAGTATTTT.

This clonotype was seen ten or more times. The rearrangement links TRBV7-2 to TRBJ2-3, with 13 bases matching TRBD2. Per germline, CDR1 SGHTA and CDR2 FQGNSA. The CDR3 loop spans 15 amino acids. Trimming at V came to 9 bases and at J to 6 bases, leaving 9 bases not matched to a gene. CDR3 in amino acids: CASTSGRASQDTQYF. Here the CDR3 DNA reads TGTGCCAGTACTAGCGGGAGGGCCTCACAGGATACGCAGTATTTT.

This sequence joins TRBV3-1 and TRBJ2-7; 10 bases agree with TRBD1. The trim removed 4 bases at V and 4 bases at J, leaving 10 bases unmatched. From germline, CDR1 is LGHDT and CDR2 YNNKEL (reference sequence). The CDR3 sequence is 16 residues long. Here the CDR3 reads CASSLRSTGGGYEQYF. The CDR3 DNA is TGTGCCAGCAGCCTGCGTTCGACAGGGGGCGGGTACGAGCAGTACTTC.

This clonotype was seen a handful of times. The rearrangement joins TRBV29-1 to TRBJ2-2, with D uncertain. The CDR3 consists of 12 residues. Between the trimmed V and J ends, which lost 6 bases and 0 bases, there was a span of 5 bases. CDR1 is SQVTM, CDR2 ANQGSEA, per germline. CDR3 protein: CSVWTNTGELFF. The CDR3 DNA reads TGCAGCGTCTGGACGAACACCGGGGAGCTGTTTTTT.

This sequence joins TRBV3-1 and TRBJ1-5; TRBD1 aligns across 8 bases. V lost 9 bases and J lost 6; bases outside the gene matches: 7. The CDR3 length is 13 residues. The germline gives CDR1 LGHDT, CDR2 YNNKEL (reference sequence). CDR3 DNA: TGTGCCAGTGCAGGGGGCGCGAGTCAGCCCCAGCATTTT. It is translated as CASAGGASQPQHF.

Only a few counts were recorded for this clonotype. V gene TRBV20-1 combines with J gene TRBJ1-1; perhaps TRBD1 as D (6 bases). Germline V gene data show CDR1 as DFQATT and CDR2 as SNEGSKA (reference sequence). V was pared by 8 bases and J by 3 bases, with 22 bases between. The CDR3 sequence is 15 residues long. The CDR3 DNA reads as TGCAGTCACATACAGGGAGCGAGGGGTGACACTGAAGCTTTCTTT. It specifies CSHIQGARGDTEAFF.